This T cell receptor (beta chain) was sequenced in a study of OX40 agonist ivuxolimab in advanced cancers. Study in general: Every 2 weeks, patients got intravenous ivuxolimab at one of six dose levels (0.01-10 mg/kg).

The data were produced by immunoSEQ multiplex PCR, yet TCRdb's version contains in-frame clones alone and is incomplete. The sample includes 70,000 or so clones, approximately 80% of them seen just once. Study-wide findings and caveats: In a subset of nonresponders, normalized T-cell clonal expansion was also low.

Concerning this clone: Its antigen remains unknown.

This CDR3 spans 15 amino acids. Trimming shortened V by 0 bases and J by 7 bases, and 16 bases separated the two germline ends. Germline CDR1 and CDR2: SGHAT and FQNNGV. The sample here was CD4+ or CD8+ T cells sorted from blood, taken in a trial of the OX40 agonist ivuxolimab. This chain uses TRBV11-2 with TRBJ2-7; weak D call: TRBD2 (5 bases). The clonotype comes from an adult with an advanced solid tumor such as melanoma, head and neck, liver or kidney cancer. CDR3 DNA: TGTGCCAGCAGCTTAGATCCTATGACTACCTTTGAGCAGTACTTC. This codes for CASSLDPMTTFEQYF.